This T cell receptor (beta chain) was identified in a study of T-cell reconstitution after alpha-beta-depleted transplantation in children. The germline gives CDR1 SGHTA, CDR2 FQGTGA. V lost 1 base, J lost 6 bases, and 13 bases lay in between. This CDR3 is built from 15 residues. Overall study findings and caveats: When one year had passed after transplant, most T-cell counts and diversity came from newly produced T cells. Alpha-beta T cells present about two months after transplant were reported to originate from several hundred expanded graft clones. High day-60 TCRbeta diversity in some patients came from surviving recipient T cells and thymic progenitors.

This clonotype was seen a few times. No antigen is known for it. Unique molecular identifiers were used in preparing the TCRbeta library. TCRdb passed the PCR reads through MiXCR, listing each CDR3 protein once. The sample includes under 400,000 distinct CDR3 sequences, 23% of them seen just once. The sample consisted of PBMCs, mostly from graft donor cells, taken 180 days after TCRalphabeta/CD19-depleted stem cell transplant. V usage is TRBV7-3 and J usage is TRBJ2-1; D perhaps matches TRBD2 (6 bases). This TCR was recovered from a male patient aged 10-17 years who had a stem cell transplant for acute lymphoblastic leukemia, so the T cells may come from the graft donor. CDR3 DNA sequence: TGTGCCAGCAGCTTAATCGGGAGTTGGTCCAATGAGCAGTTCTTC. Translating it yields CASSLIGSWSNEQFF.